The present T cell receptor (beta chain) was sequenced within a study of immune reconstitution after stem cell transplant in scleroderma (dated by TCRdb to 2016 to 2017). The receptor library was made with RT-PCR. TCRdb shows the sequencer as Illumina MiSeq. The public sequencing data were trimmed at Q25 with fastp and processed into clonotypes with MiXCR by TCRdb, which kept only in-frame beta chains. Every distinct CDR3 protein forms one entry, paired with its most common genes and DNA. This sample has around 2,200 distinct CDR3 sequences in its table, and over 7% of those were observed once. The ten most abundant clones make up about 12% of the sample. By share, this clonotype ranks as medium-sized (0.01 to 0.1%). Its binding antigen is unknown. Base-call qualities are not available, and no considerably larger clone is one nucleotide away. CDR1 and CDR2 (SGHRS, YFSETQ) derive from the germline V gene. The CDR3 sequence holds 13 residues, the cysteine and phenylalanine included. Of the read, only the CDR3 DNA is kept; its 39 bases are in frame from base 1. The junction shows trimming of 0 bases on V and 6 bases on J, plus 9 bases between the germline ends.

The V gene is TRBV5-1 and the J gene is TRBJ1-1; no confident D gene assignment can be made. This receptor was obtained from a male donor with systemic sclerosis. The specimen was taken before or after autologous hematopoietic stem cell transplantation (not recorded which). The CDR3: CASSLERISEAFF. Read as DNA, the sequence is TGCGCCAGCAGCTTGGAGAGAATATCTGAAGCTTTCTTT.